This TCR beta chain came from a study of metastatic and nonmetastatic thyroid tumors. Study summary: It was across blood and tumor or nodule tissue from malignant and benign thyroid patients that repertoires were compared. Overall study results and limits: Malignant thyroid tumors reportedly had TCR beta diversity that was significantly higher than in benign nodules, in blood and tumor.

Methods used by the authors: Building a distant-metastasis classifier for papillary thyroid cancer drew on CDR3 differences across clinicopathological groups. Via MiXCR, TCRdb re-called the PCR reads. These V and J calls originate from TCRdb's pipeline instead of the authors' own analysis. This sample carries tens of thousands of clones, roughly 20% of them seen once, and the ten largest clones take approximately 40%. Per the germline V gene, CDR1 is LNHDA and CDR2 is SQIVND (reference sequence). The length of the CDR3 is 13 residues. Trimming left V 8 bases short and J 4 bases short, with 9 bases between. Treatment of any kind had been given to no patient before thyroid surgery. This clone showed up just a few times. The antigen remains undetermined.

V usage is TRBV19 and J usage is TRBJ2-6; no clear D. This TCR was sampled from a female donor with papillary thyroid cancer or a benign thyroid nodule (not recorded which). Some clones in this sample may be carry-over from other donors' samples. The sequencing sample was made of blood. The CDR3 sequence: CASQSIGANVLTF. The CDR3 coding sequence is TGTGCCAGTCAATCGATCGGGGCCAACGTCCTGACTTTC.